The next 15 T cell receptor beta chains were all read from a single sample in a study of Ad26.COV2.S vaccination and SARS-CoV-2 variants. The protocol was immunoSEQ multiplex PCR, while the TCRdb copy is restricted to in-frame clones and leaves out a portion. Altogether about 410,000 clones are present, around nine tenths being singletons, with the ten largest covering 3.5%. Treatment meaning: over 15 received Ad26.COV2.S at low or high dose, single or two shots; several received placebo; per-sample allocation not given. Collection of samples fell on day 63 after the first vaccine or placebo injection. The sample here was peripheral blood, taken in a trial of Ad26.COV2.S vaccine versus placebo. These receptors were obtained from a person between 18 and 65 years old who received the Ad26.COV2.S COVID-19 vaccine or a placebo.

The chain carries TRBV20-1 and TRBJ1-1; D gene uncertain. In germline, CDR1 is DFQATT, CDR2 SNEGSKA (reference sequence). The CDR3 loop spans 12 amino acids. Trimming removed 3 bases at V and 6 bases at J, with 11 bases between. CDR3 in DNA: TGCAGTGCTAGTCGGGGAGAAGCTGAAGCTTTCTTT. Residues: CSASRGEAEAFF.

CDR3 DNA sequence: TGTGCCAGCAGCTTGGGCACACGGACAGCGAACACTGAAGCTTTCTTT. Its protein is CASSLGTRTANTEAFF. The chain recombines TRBV5-6 with TRBJ1-1, with a possible D match to TRBD1 (6 bases). The germline gives CDR1 SGHDT, CDR2 YYEEEE. The V and J ends lost 0 bases and 1 base respectively, with 13 bases between them. The CDR3 is 16 amino acids. The full variable domain, with the rest looked up from reference TRBV5-6 and TRBJ1-1, is DAGVTQSPTHLIKTRGQQVTLRCSPKSGHDTVSWYQQALGQGPQFIFQYYEEEERQRGNFPDRFSGHQFPNYSSELNVNALLLGDSALYLCASSLGTRTANTEAFFGQGTRLTVV.

The chain couples TRBV2 to TRBJ2-6; D is tentatively TRBD1 or TRBD2 (5 bases each). The CDR3 spans 17 residues. Trimming shortened V by 6 bases and J by 0 bases, and 15 bases separated the two germline ends. CDR1 is SNHLY, CDR2 FYNNEI, per germline. The chain's CDR3 is CASRLGAGSSGANVLTF. In DNA, the CDR3 is TGTGCCAGCAGGCTCGGTGCAGGGAGCTCTGGGGCCAACGTCCTGACTTTC.

This clone appeared many times. J is TRBJ2-2 and V is TRBV28; D is perhaps TRBD1 or TRBD2 (5 bases each). The CDR3 is made up of 17 amino acids. V dropped 6 bases and J dropped 0 bases, with 17 bases sitting between them. CDR1 and CDR2 (germline): MDHEN, SYDVKM. DNA of the CDR3: TGTGCCAGCAGGCTTGGGGGAGACGGCGCGAACACCGGGGAGCTGTTTTTT. Its protein product is CASRLGGDGANTGELFF.

This clone was recorded only once. The genes are TRBV30 and TRBJ1-5; D gene unclear. Trimming cost V 5 bases and J 4 bases, with 15 bases left between them. The CDR3 is made up of 14 amino acids. The germline gives CDR1 GTSNPN, CDR2 SVGIG (reference sequence). CDR3 in amino acids: CAWGGRGWNQPQHF. CDR3 in DNA: TGTGCCTGGGGCGGACGAGGGTGGAATCAGCCCCAGCATTTT.

J is TRBJ2-7 and V is TRBV4-3; unclear D gene. V was pared by 1 base and J by 2 bases, with 9 bases between. CDR3 length: 14 amino acids. The germline V gene has CDR1 LGHNA and CDR2 YSLEER. The CDR3 here is CASSQATNPYEQYF. CDR3 sequence (DNA): TGCGCCAGCAGCCAAGCCACCAACCCCTACGAGCAGTACTTC.

The rearrangement uses TRBV19 and TRBJ1-2; no firm D call. Germline V gene lookup returns CDR1 LNHDA and CDR2 SQIVND (reference sequence). The CDR3 spans 12 residues. Trimming removed 3 bases from V and 5 bases from J, with 7 bases in between. The CDR3 spells CASSMLRYGYTF. The CDR3 DNA is TGTGCCAGTAGTATGCTGCGGTATGGCTACACCTTC.

This chain links TRBV4-3 with TRBJ2-7; D may correspond to TRBD1 or TRBD2 (5 bases each). V was trimmed by 0 bases and J by 5 bases, leaving 14 bases between them. The CDR3 is made up of 15 amino acids. The V gene's germline CDR1 is LGHNA and CDR2 YSLEER. In nucleotides, the CDR3 is TGCGCCAGCAGCCAAGATAGGGGCATCGGGGACGAGCAGTACTTC. It is translated as CASSQDRGIGDEQYF.

The gene calls are TRBV5-1 and TRBJ1-4; perhaps TRBD1 as D (5 bases). Trimming left V 0 bases short and J 4 bases short, with 7 bases between. CDR3 length: 14 amino acids. The V gene's germline CDR1 is SGHRS and CDR2 YFSETQ. CDR3 in DNA: TGCGCCAGCAGCTTGGCAGGGTTTAATGAAAAACTGTTTTTT. Translating it yields CASSLAGFNEKLFF.

This chain connects TRBV2 to TRBJ1-4, with 9 bases fitting TRBD1. The V segment lost 6 bases and the J segment 8 bases; nucleotides outside the gene matches: 4. Germline CDR1 SNHLY, CDR2 FYNNEI. The CDR3 sequence is 13 residues long. CDR3 sequence: CASRDRGAEKLFF. Written as DNA, the CDR3 is TGTGCCAGCAGGGACAGGGGTGCGGAAAAACTGTTTTTT.

The CDR3 sequence: CAWFMEYYGYTF. The DNA of the CDR3 is TGTGCCTGGTTTATGGAATACTATGGCTACACCTTC. The chain uses TRBV30 and TRBJ1-2; no definite D call. The ends were cut back, 5 bases at V and 3 bases at J, with 10 bases in the middle. Germline CDR1 and CDR2: GTSNPN and SVGIG (reference sequence). This CDR3 is built from 12 residues. The whole variable domain, filled in from reference TRBV30 and TRBJ1-2, reads SQTIHQWPATLVQPVGSPLSLECTVEGTSNPNLYWYRQAAGRGLQLLFYSVGIGQISSEVPQNLSASRPQDRQFILSSKKLLLSDSGFYLCAWFMEYYGYTFGSGTRLTVV.

Many counts were recorded for this clone. The chain uses TRBV27 and TRBJ1-4, with D possibly TRBD1 on 5 matching bases. The V end was cut by 9 bases, the J end by 12 bases, with 20 bases between. Germline values: CDR1 MNHEY, CDR2 SMNVEV (reference sequence). CDR3 length: 13 amino acids. CDR3 protein: CASGDAGLGELFF. Written as DNA, the CDR3 is TGTGCCAGTGGGGACGCAGGGCTCGGGGAACTGTTTTTT. Supplemented by reference TRBV27 and TRBJ1-4, the full variable domain reads EAQVTQNPRYLITVTGKKLTVTCSQNMNHEYMSWYRQDPGLGLRQIYYSMNVEVTDKGDVPEGYKVSRKEKRNFPLILESPSPNQTSLYFCASGDAGLGELFFGSGTQLSVL.

V is TRBV27 and J is TRBJ1-4; a weak D match, TRBD1 (5 bases). The germline V gene has CDR1 MNHEY and CDR2 SMNVEV (reference sequence). Trimming shortened V by 5 bases and J by 5 bases, and 9 bases separated the two germline ends. The CDR3 is 13 residues long. CDR3 coding DNA: TGTGCCAGCAGTCTACGACAGAATGAAAAACTGTTTTTT. As protein: CASSLRQNEKLFF.

This clone showed up just a few times. Other DNA sequences within the sample encode an identical CDR3. V and J are TRBV5-1 and TRBJ2-7; TRBD1 aligns across 9 bases. With 0 bases clipped from V and 2 bases from J, the junction kept 0 bases outside the gene matches. This CDR3 comprises 14 residues. Germline values: CDR1 SGHRS, CDR2 YFSETQ. Here the CDR3 reads CASSLGQGAYEQYF. The DNA of the CDR3 is TGCGCCAGCAGCTTGGGACAGGGGGCCTACGAGCAGTACTTC.

The CDR3 region has the DNA TGCGCCAGCAGCCAGCGACTAGCGAGCGAGGGAAGTAATGAGCAGTTCTTC. Translating it yields CASSQRLASEGSNEQFF. The chain carries TRBV4-1 and TRBJ2-1; 8 bases agree with TRBD2. The CDR3 runs 17 residues. Trimming at V came to 3 bases and at J to 7 bases, leaving 14 bases not matched to a gene. The germline V gene encodes CDR1 MGHRA and CDR2 YSYEKL.